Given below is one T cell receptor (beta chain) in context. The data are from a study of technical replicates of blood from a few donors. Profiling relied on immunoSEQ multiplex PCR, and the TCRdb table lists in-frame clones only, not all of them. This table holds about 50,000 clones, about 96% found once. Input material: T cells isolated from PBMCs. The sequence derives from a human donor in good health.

The CDR3 reads CASSPTRRELDYEQYF. CDR3 in DNA: TGTGCCAGCAGCCCCACCCGGCGGGAGTTGGACTACGAGCAGTACTTC. The chain combines TRBV9 with TRBJ2-7; 7 bases are a match to TRBD2. The CDR3 is made up of 16 amino acids. V was pared by 4 bases and J by 3 bases, with 13 bases of the junction left unmatched. The germline V gene encodes CDR1 SGDLS and CDR2 YYNGEE.